Detailed here is one T cell receptor (beta chain). Antigen unknown. The PCR was carried out with 60 Vbeta primers and 13 Jbeta primers. The data were produced by immunoSEQ multiplex PCR, yet TCRdb's version contains in-frame clones alone and is incomplete. The repertoire holds approximately 150,000 clones, with about three quarters as singletons. The source of the sample is a study of cytomegalovirus exposure and HLA in healthy donors. Trimming took off 9 bases at V and 9 bases at J, with 9 bases between the two ends. There are 9 residues in the CDR3. Study results and caveats: In an earlier analysis, about 87% or about 30%: the productive usage of most TCR beta V segments. Based on reports, TCR beta sequences accurately predicted HLA-A and HLA-B alleles for most subjects. Available immune exposure information was restricted to CMV serostatus only.

The chain has TRBV23-1 and TRBJ2-7; D is unresolved. TRBV23-1 is annotated as an ORF whose role is uncertain. This receptor was obtained from a woman in her twenties or thirties in good health and CMV-seronegative. The sequenced material came from PBMCs. The CDR3 coding sequence is TGCGCCAGTAAAACCGGGCAGTACTTC. Amino acids: CASKTGQYF.